Listed here is a single T cell receptor (beta chain). Other DNA sequences in this sample translate to the same CDR3. The entry originates in a study of blood T cell repertoires in COVID-19. Trimming stripped 4 bases from V and 0 bases from J, with 8 bases between. The CDR3 length is 15 residues. Germline V CDR1 and CDR2: SGHRS, YFSETQ. TCRdb keeps only in-frame clones here, not all; method: immunoSEQ multiplex PCR. Seen here are under 250,000 clones, around 86% observed once, and the top ten hold 5.5% to 6.5%. This clonotype was obtained from a woman aged 80 or over with COVID-19, enrolled during active disease. The chain uses TRBV5-1 and TRBJ2-6; unclear D gene. The sample consisted of peripheral blood. The CDR3 nucleotides are TGCGCCAGCAGCCCAACGGGCTCTGGGGCCAACGTCCTGACTTTC. It specifies CASSPTGSGANVLTF.